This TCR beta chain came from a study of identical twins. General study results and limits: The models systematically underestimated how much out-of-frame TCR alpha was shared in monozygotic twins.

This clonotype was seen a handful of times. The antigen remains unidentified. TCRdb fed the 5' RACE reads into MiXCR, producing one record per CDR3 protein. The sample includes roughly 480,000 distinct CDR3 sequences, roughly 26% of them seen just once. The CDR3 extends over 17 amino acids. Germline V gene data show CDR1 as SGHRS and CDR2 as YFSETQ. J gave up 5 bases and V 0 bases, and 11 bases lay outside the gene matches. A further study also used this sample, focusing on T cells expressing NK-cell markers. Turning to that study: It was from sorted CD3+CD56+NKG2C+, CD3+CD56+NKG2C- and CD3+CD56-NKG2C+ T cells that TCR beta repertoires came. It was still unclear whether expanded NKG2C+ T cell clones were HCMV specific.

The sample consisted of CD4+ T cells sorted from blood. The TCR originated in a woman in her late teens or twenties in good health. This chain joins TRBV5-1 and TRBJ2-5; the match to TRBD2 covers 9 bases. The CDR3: CASSLGPRLAGVETQYF. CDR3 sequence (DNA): TGCGCCAGCAGCTTGGGACCAAGATTAGCGGGAGTGGAGACCCAGTACTTC.